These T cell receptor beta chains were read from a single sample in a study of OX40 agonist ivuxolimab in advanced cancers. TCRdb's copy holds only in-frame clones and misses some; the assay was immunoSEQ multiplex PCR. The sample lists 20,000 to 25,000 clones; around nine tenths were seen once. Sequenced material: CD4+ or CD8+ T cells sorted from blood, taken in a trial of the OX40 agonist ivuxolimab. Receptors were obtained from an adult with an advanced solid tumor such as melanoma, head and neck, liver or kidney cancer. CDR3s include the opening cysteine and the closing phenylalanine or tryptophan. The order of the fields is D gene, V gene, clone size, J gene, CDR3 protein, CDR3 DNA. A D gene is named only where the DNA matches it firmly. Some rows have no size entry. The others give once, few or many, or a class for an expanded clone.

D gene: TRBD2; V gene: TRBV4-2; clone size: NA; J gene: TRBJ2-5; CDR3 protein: CASSQEHFSGGEETQYF; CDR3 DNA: TGTGCCAGCAGCCAAGAGCATTTTAGCGGGGGTGAAGAGACCCAGTACTTC
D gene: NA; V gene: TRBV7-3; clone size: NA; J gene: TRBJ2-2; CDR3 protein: CASSLRARGTGELFF; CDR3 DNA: TGTGCCAGCAGCTTAAGAGCTAGGGGGACCGGGGAGCTGTTTTTT
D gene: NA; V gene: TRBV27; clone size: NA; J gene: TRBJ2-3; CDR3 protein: CASSLGPGVGTDTQYF; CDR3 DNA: TGTGCCAGCAGTTTAGGCCCAGGGGTAGGCACAGATACGCAGTATTTT
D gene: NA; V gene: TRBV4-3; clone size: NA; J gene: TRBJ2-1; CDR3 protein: CASSQDWLEGRSYNEQFF; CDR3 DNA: TGCGCCAGCAGCCAAGATTGGCTTGAGGGTAGATCCTACAATGAGCAGTTCTTC
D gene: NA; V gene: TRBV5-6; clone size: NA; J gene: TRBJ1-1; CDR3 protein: CASSFMRGVATEAFF; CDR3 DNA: TGTGCCAGCAGCTTCATGCGGGGGGTGGCCACTGAAGCTTTCTTT
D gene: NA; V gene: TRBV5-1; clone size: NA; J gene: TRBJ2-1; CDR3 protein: CASSQGGQHYNEQFF; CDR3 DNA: TGCGCCAGCAGCCAAGGGGGGCAGCACTACAATGAGCAGTTCTTC
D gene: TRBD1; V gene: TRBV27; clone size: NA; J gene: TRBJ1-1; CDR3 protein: CASSLQMDRGILNTEAFF; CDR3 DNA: TGTGCCAGCAGCCTTCAGATGGACAGGGGAATTTTGAACACTGAAGCTTTCTTT
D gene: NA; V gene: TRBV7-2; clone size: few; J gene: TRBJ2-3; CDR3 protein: CASSFGGEDTQYF; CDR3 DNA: TGTGCCAGCAGCTTTGGGGGTGAGGATACGCAGTATTTT
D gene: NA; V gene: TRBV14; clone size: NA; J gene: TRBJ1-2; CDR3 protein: CASSQVRTGYTF; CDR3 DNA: TGTGCCAGCAGCCAAGTTAGGACGGGCTACACCTTC
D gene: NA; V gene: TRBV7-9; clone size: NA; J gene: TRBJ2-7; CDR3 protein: CASSLESRSYEQYF; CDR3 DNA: TGTGCCAGCAGCTTAGAGTCCAGGTCCTACGAGCAGTACTTC
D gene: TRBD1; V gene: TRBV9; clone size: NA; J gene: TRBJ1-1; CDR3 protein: CASSPTGSTEAFF; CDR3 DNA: TGTGCCAGCAGCCCGACAGGGAGCACTGAAGCTTTCTTT
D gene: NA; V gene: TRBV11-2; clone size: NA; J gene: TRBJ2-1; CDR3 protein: CASSLPHEQFF; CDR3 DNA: TGTGCCAGCAGCTTACCCCATGAGCAGTTCTTC
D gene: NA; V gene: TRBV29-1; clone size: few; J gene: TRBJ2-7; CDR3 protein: CSVLTGSYEQYF; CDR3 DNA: TGCAGCGTCCTTACAGGAAGCTACGAGCAGTACTTC
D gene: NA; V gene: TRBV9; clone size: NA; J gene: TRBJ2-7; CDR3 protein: CASSPGHSYEQYF; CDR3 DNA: TGTGCCAGCAGCCCGGGACACAGCTACGAGCAGTACTTC
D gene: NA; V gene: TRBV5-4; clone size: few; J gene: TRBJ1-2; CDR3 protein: CASSRGTDGYTF; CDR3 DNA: TGTGCCAGCAGCCGCGGGACGGATGGCTACACCTTC
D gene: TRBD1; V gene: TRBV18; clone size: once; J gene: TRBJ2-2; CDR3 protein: CASSPPLQGAPTGELFF; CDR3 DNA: TGTGCCAGCTCACCACCCCTCCAGGGGGCGCCTACCGGGGAGCTGTTTTTT
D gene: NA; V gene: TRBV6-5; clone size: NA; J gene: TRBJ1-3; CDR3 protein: CASSYSGSGNTIYF; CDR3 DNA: TGTGCCAGCAGTTACTCTGGGTCCGGAAACACCATATATTTT
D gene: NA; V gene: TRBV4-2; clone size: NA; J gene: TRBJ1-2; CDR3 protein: CASSHSINYGYTF; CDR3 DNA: TGTGCCAGCAGCCATAGCATAAACTATGGCTACACCTTC
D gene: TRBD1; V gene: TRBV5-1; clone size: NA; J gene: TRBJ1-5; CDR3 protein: CASSWTGGGQPQHF; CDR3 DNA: TGCGCCAGCAGCTGGACAGGGGGAGGTCAGCCCCAGCATTTT
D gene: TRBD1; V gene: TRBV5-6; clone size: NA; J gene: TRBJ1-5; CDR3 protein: CASSYARDRGLYQPQHF; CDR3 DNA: TGTGCCAGCAGCTACGCCAGGGACAGGGGTTTATATCAGCCCCAGCATTTT
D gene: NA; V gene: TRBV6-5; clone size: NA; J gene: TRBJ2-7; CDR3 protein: CASSYTTESYEQYF; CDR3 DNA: TGTGCCAGCAGTTACACGACGGAATCCTACGAGCAGTACTTC
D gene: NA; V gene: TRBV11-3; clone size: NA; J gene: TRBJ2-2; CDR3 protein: CASSKPEGGLNTGELFF; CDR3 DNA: TGTGCCAGCAGCAAACCTGAGGGGGGATTGAACACCGGGGAGCTGTTTTTT
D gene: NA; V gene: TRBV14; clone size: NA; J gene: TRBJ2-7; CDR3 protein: CASSQERSSAYEQYF; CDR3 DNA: TGTGCCAGCAGCCAAGAACGGTCGTCAGCCTACGAGCAGTACTTC
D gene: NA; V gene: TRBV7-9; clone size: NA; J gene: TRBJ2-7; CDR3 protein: CASSLNGREVYEQYF; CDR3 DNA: TGTGCCAGCAGCTTAAATGGCAGGGAAGTCTACGAGCAGTACTTC
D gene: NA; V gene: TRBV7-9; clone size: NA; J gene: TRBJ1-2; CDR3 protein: CASSLTANYGYTF; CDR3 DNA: TGTGCCAGCAGCCTTACAGCTAACTATGGCTACACCTTC
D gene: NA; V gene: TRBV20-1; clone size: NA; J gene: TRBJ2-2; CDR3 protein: CSARVQGELFF; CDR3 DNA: TGCAGTGCTAGAGTTCAGGGGGAGCTGTTTTTT
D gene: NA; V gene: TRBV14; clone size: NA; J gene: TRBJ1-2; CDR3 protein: CASSPLGYALAGYTF; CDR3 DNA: TGTGCCAGCAGCCCTTTGGGGTACGCACTAGCCGGCTACACCTTC
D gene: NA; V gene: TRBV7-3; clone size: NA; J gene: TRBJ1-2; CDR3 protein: CASAGGLIYGYTF; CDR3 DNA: TGTGCCAGCGCGGGGGGACTTATCTATGGCTACACCTTC
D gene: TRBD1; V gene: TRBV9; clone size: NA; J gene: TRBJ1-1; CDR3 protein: CASSETAGGVVTEAFF; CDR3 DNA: TGTGCCAGCAGCGAAACGGCAGGGGGGGTGGTCACTGAAGCTTTCTTT
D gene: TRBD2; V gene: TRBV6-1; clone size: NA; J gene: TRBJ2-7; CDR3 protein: CASSEVGGTYEQYF; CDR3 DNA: TGTGCCAGCAGTGAAGTGGGGGGGACCTACGAGCAGTACTTC
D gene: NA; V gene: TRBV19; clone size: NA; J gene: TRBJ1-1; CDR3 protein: CASRTGNTEAFF; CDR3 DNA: TGTGCCAGTCGTACAGGGAACACTGAAGCTTTCTTT
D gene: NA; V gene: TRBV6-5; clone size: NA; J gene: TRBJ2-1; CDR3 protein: CASTVGGLYNEQFF; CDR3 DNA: TGTGCCAGCACCGTGGGGGGGCTATACAATGAGCAGTTCTTC